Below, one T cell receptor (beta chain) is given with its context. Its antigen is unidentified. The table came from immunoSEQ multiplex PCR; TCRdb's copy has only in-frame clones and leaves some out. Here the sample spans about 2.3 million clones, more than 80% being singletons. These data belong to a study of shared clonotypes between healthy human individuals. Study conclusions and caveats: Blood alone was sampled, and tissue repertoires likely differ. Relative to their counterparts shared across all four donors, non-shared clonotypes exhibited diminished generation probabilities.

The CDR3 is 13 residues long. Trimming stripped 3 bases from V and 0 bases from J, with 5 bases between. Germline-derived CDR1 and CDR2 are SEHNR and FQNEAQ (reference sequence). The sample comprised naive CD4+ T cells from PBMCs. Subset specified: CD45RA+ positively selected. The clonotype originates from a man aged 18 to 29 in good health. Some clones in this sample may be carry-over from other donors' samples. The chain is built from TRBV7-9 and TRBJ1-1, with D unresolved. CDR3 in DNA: TGTGCCAGCAGCTTGGACGTGAACACTGAAGCTTTCTTT. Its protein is CASSLDVNTEAFF.